This record concerns one T cell receptor (beta chain) sequence. Its antigen is undetermined. The data were taken from a study of cytomegalovirus exposure and HLA in healthy donors. Study background: The study placed approximately 80% of its roughly 430 genotyped donors in the Caucasian-associated ancestry cluster.

Germline trimming cut 2 bases from V and 1 base from J; bases unmatched to any gene: 2. The CDR3 has 14 amino acids. The V gene's germline CDR1 is SGDLS and CDR2 YYNGEE. General study results and limits: Most of the CMV-associated TCR beta chains (in a later analysis) appeared to be HLA-restricted. Reportedly, cytomegalovirus status was diagnosed with high sensitivity and specificity. Excluded: some indistinguishable V segments such as TRBV6-2 and TRBV6-3.

Both 60 Vbeta primers and 13 Jbeta primers went into the PCR. Produced via immunoSEQ multiplex PCR; TCRdb's table is partial and in-frame only. Of over 120,000 clones listed, approximately 78% are singletons. J is TRBJ1-1 and V is TRBV9, with 7 bases lining up with TRBD1. This clonotype was sampled from a female donor in good health and CMV-seronegative. The sequencing sample was made of PBMCs. The CDR3 region has the DNA TGTGCCAGCAGCGTGACAGGGCCGAACACTGAAGCTTTCTTT. Its translation is CASSVTGPNTEAFF.